This T cell receptor (beta chain) emerged from a study of T cell changes during pregnancy in multiple sclerosis. Trimming stripped 10 bases from V and 0 bases from J, with 11 bases between. This CDR3 contains 13 residues. Germline V lookup: CDR1 SNHLY, CDR2 FYNNEI. Some clones are missing from TCRdb's copy, which holds only in-frame ones; the method was immunoSEQ multiplex PCR. The table includes around 51,000 clones, 93% detected once. This sample comprised peripheral blood, obtained in the second trimester of pregnancy. The chain combines TRBV2 with TRBJ2-3, with unresolved D. This receptor was taken from a female donor with multiple sclerosis, enrolled in a pregnancy study. This chain's CDR3 is CATAFISTDTQYF. CDR3 bases: TGTGCCACCGCGTTCATTAGCACAGATACGCAGTATTTT. The complete variable domain, with remaining parts taken from reference TRBV2 and TRBJ2-3, reads EPEVTQTPSHQVTQMGQEVILRCVPISNHLYFYWYRQILGQKVEFLVSFYNNEISEKSEIFDDQFSVERPDGSNFTLKIRSTKLEDSAMYFCATAFISTDTQYFGPGTRLTVL.